These 9 T cell receptor beta chains originate from one sample sequenced in a study of shared clonotypes between healthy human individuals. Measured with immunoSEQ multiplex PCR; TCRdb has only the in-frame clones, and not every one. The table has some 2,500,000 clones, about 90% seen once. Sample: naive CD4+ T cells from PBMCs. Subset described: CD45RA+ positively selected. Receptor source: a man aged 18 to 29 in good health. Some clones in this sample may be carry-over from other donors' samples.

V usage is TRBV7-3 and J usage is TRBJ2-2, with 9 bases that match TRBD1. Germline V CDR1 and CDR2: SGHTA, FQGTGA. V dropped 5 bases and J dropped 5; count of bases not matched to a gene: 9. The CDR3 sequence is 16 residues long. Here the CDR3 reads CASSRTPGQGTGELFF. DNA of the CDR3: TGTGCCAGCAGCCGAACTCCGGGACAGGGAACCGGGGAGCTGTTTTTT.

V and J are TRBV28 and TRBJ2-7, with 10 positions matching TRBD2. Germline V gives CDR1 MDHEN, CDR2 SYDVKM. The junction had 6 bases not matched to a gene; V was cut back by 4 bases and J by 6 bases. The CDR3 consists of 14 residues. The CDR3 reads CASSSLGTSVEQYF. The CDR3 region has the DNA TGTGCCAGCAGTTCGTTGGGGACTAGCGTCGAGCAGTACTTC.

The CDR3 sequence is CASSPIQQAEGANVLTF. The CDR3 coding sequence is TGTGCCAGCAGTCCGATCCAGCAGGCGGAAGGGGCCAACGTCCTGACTTTC. The rearrangement links TRBV28 to TRBJ2-6; D call uncertain. The CDR3 has 17 amino acids. Germline V lookup: CDR1 MDHEN, CDR2 SYDVKM. V lost 5 bases to trimming and J lost 4 bases, with 18 bases between them.

This clone came up once. This rearrangement joins TRBV6-5 to TRBJ1-2; D is perhaps TRBD1 (6 bases). The CDR3 consists of 15 residues. From germline, CDR1 is MNHEY and CDR2 SVGAGI. V was pared by 2 bases and J by 6 bases, with 16 bases between. The CDR3 here is CASSYLGRGPHGYTF. In DNA, the CDR3 is TGTGCCAGCAGTTACCTCGGCAGGGGCCCTCATGGCTACACCTTC.

J is TRBJ2-7 and V is TRBV7-3, with 9 positions matching TRBD1. The CDR3 sequence is 14 residues long. V shed 5 bases and J 5 bases; nucleotides not matched to a gene: 7. Germline V gene data show CDR1 as SGHTA and CDR2 as FQGTGA. The CDR3 DNA follows: TGTGCCAGCAGCCTAGACAGGGGGACCGACGAGCAGTACTTC. Its protein is CASSLDRGTDEQYF.

This clone appeared a single time. The identical CDR3 is also encoded by other nucleotide sequences in the sample. The rearrangement joins TRBV11-2 to TRBJ2-3; 7 positions agree with TRBD2. Unmatched junction bases numbered 8, after V lost 5 bases and J lost 0 bases. The germline V gene encodes CDR1 SGHAT and CDR2 FQNNGV. This CDR3 spans 16 amino acids. The CDR3 protein is CASSLVAGSSTDTQYF. The DNA for the CDR3 is TGTGCCAGCAGCCTAGTAGCGGGTAGTAGCACAGATACGCAGTATTTT.

The rearrangement joins TRBV27 to TRBJ2-1; weak D call: TRBD2 (6 bases). Germline-derived CDR1 and CDR2 are MNHEY and SMNVEV (reference sequence). The CDR3 has 16 amino acids. V was clipped by 2 bases and J by 2 bases, with 13 bases between them. CDR3 DNA sequence: TGTGCCAGCAGTTTAAGGACTAACGACGCCTACAATGAGCAGTTCTTC. Protein: CASSLRTNDAYNEQFF.

J is TRBJ1-2 and V is TRBV5-6, with D possibly TRBD1 on 6 matching bases. The CDR3 consists of 15 residues. Germline V gene sequence: CDR1 SGHDT, CDR2 YYEEEE. Trimming stripped 4 bases from V and 4 bases from J, with 17 bases between. The CDR3 DNA reads as TGTGCCAGCAGCCCCTGGGCCTCAGGGGTCTATGGCTACACCTTC. This gives the protein CASSPWASGVYGYTF. Filled out from reference TRBV5-6 and TRBJ1-2, the complete variable domain reads DAGVTQSPTHLIKTRGQQVTLRCSPKSGHDTVSWYQQALGQGPQFIFQYYEEEERQRGNFPDRFSGHQFPNYSSELNVNALLLGDSALYLCASSPWASGVYGYTFGSGTRLTVV.

Of note for this clone: The sample carries other DNA sequences with the same CDR3. V gene TRBV28 combines with J gene TRBJ1-2; D ambiguous. This CDR3 contains 12 residues. Germline values: CDR1 MDHEN, CDR2 SYDVKM. With 6 bases removed from V and 4 bases from J, the gap between germline ends came to 9 bases. The DNA of the CDR3 is TGTGCCAGCAGCCCTGCCAGCTATGGCTACACCTTC. Protein product: CASSPASYGYTF.